This entry features one T cell receptor (beta chain) sequence. As yet, its antigen is unknown. The record originates from a study of beta chain features in type 1 diabetes. General study results and limits: PCR might show a preference for shorter templates, equally across patients and controls. Unsettled here was the matter of whether HLA type influences TCRB rearrangement.

Expressed TCRB transcripts were sequenced because the entire RNA isolate underwent reverse transcription. Sequencing was performed with immunoSEQ multiplex PCR; in TCRdb, only in-frame clones are kept and a portion is missing. Found here are 350,000 to 450,000 clones, about 15% of them singletons; the top ten hold around 0.039%. A CD45RO/CCR7/CD25/CD127/CD95/CD27 panel sorted naive, central memory, regulatory and stem cell-like memory CD4+ cells. CDR3 size: 14 residues. Germline CDR1 and CDR2: MDHEN and SYDVKM. Trimming shortened V by 6 bases and J by 0 bases, and 10 bases separated the two germline ends.

Material for sequencing was naive CD4+ T cells from blood. The TCR sequence derives from a man in his thirties or forties in good health. The rearrangement links TRBV28 to TRBJ2-3; D is unclear. CDR3 amino acids: CASSSPASTDTQYF. Written as DNA, the CDR3 is TGTGCCAGCAGCTCCCCGGCTAGCACAGATACGCAGTATTTT.